This TCR beta chain is drawn from a study of identifying expanded T cells in peripheral blood. Study-level results: Clone count variance between roughly 2-week samples rose with total template count. Approximately 1.1 clones differed between technical replicates, versus approximately 17 and 20 over time.

Produced via immunoSEQ multiplex PCR; TCRdb's table is partial and in-frame only. The sample lists 90,000 to 120,000 clones, more than 85% occurring once. With regard to this clone: The target antigen is unknown.

The CDR3 length is 13 residues. Healthy donors had no documented immune events, such as infections, while sampled. The gene calls are TRBV21-1 and TRBJ1-2. TRBV21-1 is an annotated pseudogene. The sequencing input was blood. This clonotype was obtained from a person aged 18-69 years in good health. The CDR3 is CASSKVGGEGYTF. CDR3 nucleotide sequence: TGTGCCAGCAGCAAAGTAGGAGGGGAGGGCTACACCTTC.